The clone carrying this T cell receptor (beta chain) was seen just once. Germline and junction disagree at one end, which may indicate a read error. This sample is drawn from a study of cytomegalovirus exposure and HLA in healthy donors. PCR primers comprised 60 Vbeta and 13 Jbeta primers. Clones were sequenced by immunoSEQ multiplex PCR, and TCRdb holds only the in-frame ones, with some missing. The sample lists tens of thousands of clones, about 76% occurring once. Germline V gene sequence: CDR1 SEHNR, CDR2 FQNEAQ (reference sequence). The CDR3 contains 18 residues. The chain recombines TRBV7-9 with TRBJ1-3; D is perhaps TRBD1 (6 bases). This receptor was identified in a man over 45 in good health and CMV-seronegative. Sequenced sample: PBMCs. CDR3 residues: CSSSPPTPPGGKGNTIYF. The CDR3 DNA sequence: TGTTCCAGCAGCCCCCCCACCCCCCCGGGGGGCAAGGGAAACACCATATATTTT.